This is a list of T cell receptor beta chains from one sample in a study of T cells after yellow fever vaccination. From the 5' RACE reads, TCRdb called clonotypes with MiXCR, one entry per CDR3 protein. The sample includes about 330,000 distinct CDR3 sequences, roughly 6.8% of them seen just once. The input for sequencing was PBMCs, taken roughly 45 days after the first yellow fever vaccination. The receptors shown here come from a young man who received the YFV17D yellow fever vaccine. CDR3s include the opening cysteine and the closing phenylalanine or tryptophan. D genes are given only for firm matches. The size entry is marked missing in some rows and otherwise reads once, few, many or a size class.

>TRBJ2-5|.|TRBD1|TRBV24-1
CATSDPSTGQETQYF
TGTGCCACCAGTGACCCCTCGACAGGGCAAGAGACCCAGTACTTC
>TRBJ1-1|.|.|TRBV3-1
CASSQAPGGEAFF
TGTGCCAGCAGCCAAGCCCCGGGTGGTGAAGCTTTCTTT
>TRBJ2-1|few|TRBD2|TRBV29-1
CSVLWTSGESNEQFF
TGCAGCGTCCTTTGGACTAGCGGGGAGTCCAATGAGCAGTTCTTC
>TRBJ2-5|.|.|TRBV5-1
CASSPGTRGETQYF
TGCGCCAGCAGCCCTGGGACCCGAGGAGAGACCCAGTACTTC
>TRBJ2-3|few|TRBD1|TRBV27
CASRPDRGLWTDTQYF
TGTGCCAGCAGACCTGACAGGGGGCTTTGGACAGATACGCAGTATTTT
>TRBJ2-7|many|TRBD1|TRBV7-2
CASSPQGVSYEQYF
TGTGCCAGCAGCCCCCAGGGGGTCTCCTACGAGCAGTACTTC
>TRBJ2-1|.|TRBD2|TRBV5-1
CASSFGSGGVDEQFF
TGCGCCAGCAGCTTCGGCAGCGGGGGGGTCGATGAGCAGTTCTTC
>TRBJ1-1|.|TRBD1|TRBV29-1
CSVAGTGLRDTEAFF
TGCAGCGTAGCCGGGACAGGGCTCCGTGACACTGAAGCTTTCTTT
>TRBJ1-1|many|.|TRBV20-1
CSARPGLGLNTEAFF
TGCAGTGCTAGACCAGGCCTGGGACTGAACACTGAAGCTTTCTTT
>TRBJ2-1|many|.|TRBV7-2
CASSPRQGWYEQFF
TGTGCCAGCAGCCCCCGGCAGGGATGGTATGAGCAGTTCTTC
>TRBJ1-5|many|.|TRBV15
CATRASGTGNQPQHF
TGTGCCACCAGAGCTTCGGGGACGGGCAATCAGCCCCAGCATTTT
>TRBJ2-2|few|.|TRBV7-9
CANQRDRELFF
TGTGCCAACCAGCGTGACCGGGAGCTGTTTTTT
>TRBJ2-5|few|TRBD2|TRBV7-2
CASSLVAGATGETQYF
TGTGCCAGCAGCTTAGTAGCGGGGGCCACCGGGGAGACCCAGTACTTC
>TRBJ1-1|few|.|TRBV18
CASSPPREDTEAFF
TGTGCCAGCTCACCCCCCAGGGAGGACACTGAAGCTTTCTTT
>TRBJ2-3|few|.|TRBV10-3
CAISAQPGTGLRADTQYF
TGTGCCATCAGTGCTCAACCTGGGACGGGATTACGCGCAGATACGCAGTATTTT
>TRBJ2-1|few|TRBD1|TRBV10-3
CAISPGEGASEQFF
TGTGCCATCAGCCCCGGTGAGGGGGCGAGTGAGCAGTTCTTC
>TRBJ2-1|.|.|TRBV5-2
CARGPGLRHNEQFF
TGTGCCAGGGGCCCCGGGCTACGGCACAATGAGCAGTTCTTC
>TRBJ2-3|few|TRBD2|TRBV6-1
CASSVYGLADTQYF
TGTGCCAGCAGTGTCTATGGACTAGCGGATACGCAGTATTTT
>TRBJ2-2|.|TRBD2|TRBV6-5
CASTNLGASGAGELFF
TGTGCCAGCACCAATCTAGGGGCTAGCGGGGCCGGGGAGCTGTTTTTT
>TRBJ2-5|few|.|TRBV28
CATNQGETQYF
TGTGCCACCAACCAGGGAGAGACCCAGTACTTC
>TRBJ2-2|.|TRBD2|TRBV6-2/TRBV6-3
CASTPLGRGTGELFF
TGTGCCAGCACCCCCCTTGGGCGGGGGACCGGGGAGCTGTTTTTT